This T cell receptor beta chain was captured by sequencing in a study of T cells in Graves' hyperthyroidism and ophthalmopathy. This clonotype was counted at least ten times. The TCR beta CDR3 regions underwent amplification using RNA transcripts as the source. The HTBI primer set drove a first-round RT-PCR of the TCR CDR3. TCRdb fed the multiplex PCR reads into MiXCR, producing one record per CDR3 protein. The sample carries 450,000 to 550,000 distinct CDR3 sequences, roughly 24% recorded once. The sequence was collected from a woman aged 25 to 39 with Graves' ophthalmopathy. Input material: blood.

The CDR3 DNA reads as TGTGCCAGCAGTGAACCAGGGCTCGATTCCTACGAGCAGTACTTC. This translates into CASSEPGLDSYEQYF. This sequence joins TRBV6-1 and TRBJ2-7; D is possibly TRBD1 (5 bases). Trimming pared 2 bases from V and 1 base from J, leaving 12 bases between. The germline gives CDR1 MNHNS, CDR2 SASEGT. This CDR3 has 15 residues.